The entry below gives a single T cell receptor (beta chain) sequence along with its context. These data come from a study of blood T cell repertoires in COVID-19. CDR3 length equals 15 residues. CDR1 LGHNA and CDR2 YNFKEQ come from the germline V gene. V lost 1 base to trimming and J lost 5 bases, with 14 bases between them. Libraries were prepared by immunoSEQ multiplex PCR; TCRdb keeps only in-frame clonotypes and omits some of them. The data show some 260,000 clones, approximately 88% seen once. This receptor was obtained from a woman in her sixties or seventies with COVID-19, enrolled during active disease. This chain links TRBV4-2 with TRBJ1-1, with a weak D call TRBD1 (5 bases). Sequenced sample: peripheral blood. CDR3 coding DNA: TGTGCCAGCAGCCAAGTATCGGGGGGACGAACTGAAGCTTTCTTT. This encodes CASSQVSGGRTEAFF.